The rows below give T cell receptor beta chains drawn from one sample of a study of T cell changes during pregnancy in multiple sclerosis. Measured with immunoSEQ multiplex PCR; TCRdb has only the in-frame clones, and not every one. In the table there are roughly 90,000 clones, 85% to 95% of which are singletons. Sample: peripheral blood, taken before pregnancy. Receptor source: a female donor with multiple sclerosis, enrolled in a pregnancy study. Both conserved end residues are part of each CDR3. D genes are given only for firm matches. Expanded clones are given a class, and other clones once, few, many or no size at all.

abundance: -; v_gene: TRBV6-6; d_gene: -; j_gene: TRBJ2-1; CDR3aa: CASSYGGGPNEQFF; CDR3nt: TGTGCCAGCAGTTACGGCGGGGGCCCTAATGAGCAGTTCTTC
abundance: -; v_gene: TRBV20-1; d_gene: TRBD2; j_gene: TRBJ2-5; CDR3aa: CSAGLAVTQYF; CDR3nt: TGCAGTGCTGGACTAGCTGTGACCCAGTACTTC
abundance: -; v_gene: TRBV9; d_gene: -; j_gene: TRBJ2-7; CDR3aa: CASSEGQAEQYF; CDR3nt: TGTGCCAGCAGCGAGGGGCAGGCCGAGCAGTACTTC
abundance: -; v_gene: TRBV7-6; d_gene: TRBD2; j_gene: TRBJ2-7; CDR3aa: CASSLGPGTSGGNSYEQYF; CDR3nt: TGTGCCAGCAGCTTAGGGCCCGGGACTAGCGGGGGGAACTCCTACGAGCAGTACTTC
abundance: -; v_gene: TRBV5-1; d_gene: TRBD1; j_gene: TRBJ1-1; CDR3aa: CASSLERTGTEAFF; CDR3nt: TGCGCCAGCAGCTTGGAGAGGACAGGCACTGAAGCTTTCTTT
abundance: -; v_gene: TRBV6-5; d_gene: -; j_gene: TRBJ2-3; CDR3aa: CASSSFYSPDTQYF; CDR3nt: TGTGCCAGCAGTTCCTTCTATTCTCCGGATACGCAGTATTTT
abundance: -; v_gene: TRBV16; d_gene: TRBD1; j_gene: TRBJ2-7; CDR3aa: CASSPLGDRVVEQYF; CDR3nt: TGTGCCAGCAGCCCCCTCGGGGACAGGGTTGTTGAGCAGTACTTC
abundance: -; v_gene: TRBV11-1; d_gene: -; j_gene: TRBJ2-1; CDR3aa: CASSLIRSYNEQFF; CDR3nt: TGTGCCAGCAGCTTAATCCGCTCCTACAATGAGCAGTTCTTC
abundance: once; v_gene: TRBV5-1; d_gene: TRBD1; j_gene: TRBJ1-2; CDR3aa: CASSSSPGQNGYTF; CDR3nt: TGCGCCAGCAGCTCCAGCCCGGGACAGAATGGCTACACCTTC
abundance: -; v_gene: TRBV6-5; d_gene: TRBD1; j_gene: TRBJ2-2; CDR3aa: CASKGTGGLGELFF; CDR3nt: TGTGCCAGCAAGGGGACAGGGGGCCTCGGGGAGCTGTTTTTT
abundance: -; v_gene: TRBV30; d_gene: -; j_gene: TRBJ2-7; CDR3aa: CAWSVPRTSISYEQYF; CDR3nt: TGTGCCTGGAGTGTACCGCGGACTTCAATCTCCTACGAGCAGTACTTC
abundance: -; v_gene: TRBV5-1; d_gene: -; j_gene: TRBJ1-1; CDR3aa: CASSPLNWANTEAFF; CDR3nt: TGCGCCAGCAGCCCCTTGAACTGGGCGAACACTGAAGCTTTCTTT
abundance: -; v_gene: TRBV6-1; d_gene: -; j_gene: TRBJ1-1; CDR3aa: CASSKNTFTEAFF; CDR3nt: TGTGCCAGCAGTAAAAACACGTTCACTGAAGCTTTCTTT
abundance: -; v_gene: TRBV7-2; d_gene: TRBD1; j_gene: TRBJ1-2; CDR3aa: CASSSGQTNYGYTF; CDR3nt: TGTGCCAGCAGCTCGGGACAGACAAACTATGGCTACACCTTC
abundance: once; v_gene: TRBV7-9; d_gene: TRBD2; j_gene: TRBJ2-1; CDR3aa: CASSSSLAGYNEQFF; CDR3nt: TGTGCCAGCAGCTCGTCGCTAGCGGGATACAATGAGCAGTTCTTC
abundance: -; v_gene: TRBV5-1; d_gene: TRBD1; j_gene: TRBJ2-7; CDR3aa: CASSPRGQGGTYEQYF; CDR3nt: TGCGCCAGCAGCCCCCGGGGACAGGGGGGTACCTACGAGCAGTACTTC
abundance: -; v_gene: TRBV5-5; d_gene: -; j_gene: TRBJ1-5; CDR3aa: CASSQIPYSNQPQHF; CDR3nt: TGTGCCAGCAGCCAGATACCGTATAGCAATCAGCCCCAGCATTTT
abundance: once; v_gene: TRBV6-6; d_gene: TRBD1; j_gene: TRBJ1-3; CDR3aa: CASRTGAGGNTIYF; CDR3nt: TGTGCCAGCAGGACAGGGGCAGGAGGAAACACCATATATTTT
abundance: -; v_gene: TRBV6-5; d_gene: TRBD1; j_gene: TRBJ1-5; CDR3aa: CASSRTGESNQPQHF; CDR3nt: TGTGCCAGCAGTCGGACAGGGGAGAGCAATCAGCCCCAGCATTTT
abundance: -; v_gene: TRBV7-8; d_gene: -; j_gene: TRBJ1-2; CDR3aa: CASSLAGGNYGYTF; CDR3nt: TGTGCCAGCAGCTTAGCGGGGGGTAACTATGGCTACACCTTC
abundance: -; v_gene: TRBV7-6; d_gene: -; j_gene: TRBJ1-1; CDR3aa: CASSNREKDTEAFF; CDR3nt: TGTGCCAGCAGCAACAGGGAGAAGGACACTGAAGCTTTCTTT